This T cell receptor (beta chain) appears in the sequencing data of a study of T cells in Graves' hyperthyroidism and ophthalmopathy. The PBMCs were taken from about 10 ml of fresh peripheral blood. This CDR3 is 14 amino acids long. Trimming took 2 bases from V and 10 from J; bases not matched to a gene: 11. Germline CDR1 reads DFQATT; CDR2 reads SNEGSKA (reference sequence). Regions amplified from RNA transcripts were the TCR beta CDR3 regions. During a first-round RT-PCR of the TCR CDR3, the HTBI primer set was used. TCRdb passed the multiplex PCR reads through MiXCR, listing each CDR3 protein once. The sample holds hundreds of thousands of distinct CDR3 sequences, approximately 15% seen once.

The TCR was taken from a woman in her 30s with Graves' hyperthyroidism that later progressed to Graves' ophthalmopathy. Sequencing input: blood. The V and J genes are TRBV20-1 and TRBJ1-5; 7 positions match TRBD1. CDR3: CSARNDRVESPQHF. The CDR3 DNA follows: TGCAGTGCTAGAAACGACAGGGTAGAATCTCCCCAGCATTTT.